The 32 T cell receptor beta chains given below trace back to one sample, sequenced in a study of blood T cell repertoires in COVID-19. Generated by immunoSEQ multiplex PCR, the TCRdb table keeps only in-frame clones and is missing some. The data show around 210,000 clones, around three quarters seen once. Material: peripheral blood. The receptors stem from a woman aged 70 to 79 with acute or convalescent COVID-19.

Notes on this clone: The germline gene is not matched at one end of the junction; a read error may be the cause. This chain uses TRBV5-1 with TRBJ1-1; maybe TRBD1 (6 bases). Germline V gene lookup returns CDR1 SGHRS and CDR2 YFSETQ. This CDR3 has 16 amino acids. CDR3 region: CARSGGAGGLNTEAFF. CDR3 sequence (DNA): TGCGCCCGCAGCGGGGGGGCGGGGGGATTGAACACTGAAGCTTTCTTT.

The V call is TRBV11-2, the J call TRBJ2-1; D call uncertain. Trimming took 1 base from V and 0 from J, leaving 7 bases between them. The V gene's germline CDR1 is SGHAT and CDR2 FQNNGV. The CDR3 covers 15 residues. The CDR3 region has the DNA TGTGCCAGCAGCTTAGGCCAACTCTCCTACAATGAGCAGTTCTTC. The encoded protein is CASSLGQLSYNEQFF.

V gene TRBV18 combines with J gene TRBJ2-1; 7 nucleotides align to TRBD2. CDR1 and CDR2 from the germline V gene are KGHSH and LQKENI. V was clipped by 3 bases and J by 3 bases; unmatched bases: 11. The CDR3 contains 17 residues. The CDR3 region is CASSPNGGGVYYNEQFF. The CDR3 nucleotides read TGTGCCAGCTCACCGAACGGCGGGGGAGTTTACTACAATGAGCAGTTCTTC. The whole variable domain, remainder taken from reference TRBV18 and TRBJ2-1, is NAGVMQNPRHLVRRRGQEARLRCSPMKGHSHVYWYRQLPEEGLKFMVYLQKENIIDESGMPKERFSAEFPKEGPSILRIQQVVRGDSAAYFCASSPNGGGVYYNEQFFGPGTRLTVL.

This clone showed up just a few times. The V gene is TRBV18, the J gene TRBJ1-2; D gene unclear. This CDR3 region has 15 residues. Germline V gene data show CDR1 as KGHSH and CDR2 as LQKENI. Trimming pared 4 bases from V and 6 bases from J, leaving 18 bases between. The CDR3 DNA reads as TGTGCCAGCTCACTTTCCATTGGAGGCAGCGATGGCTACACCTTC. Translation: CASSLSIGGSDGYTF.

This chain joins TRBV9 and TRBJ2-2; 13 bases align to TRBD2. Trimming removed 4 bases from V and 5 bases from J; junction bases left unmatched: 11. The CDR3 has 18 residues. Germline V gives CDR1 SGDLS, CDR2 YYNGEE. CDR3 protein: CASSLGLAGSGGTGELFF. The CDR3 DNA follows: TGTGCCAGCAGCCTGGGACTAGCGGGAAGCGGCGGAACCGGGGAGCTGTTTTTT.

This chain uses TRBV2 with TRBJ2-5; TRBD2 aligns across 10 bases. The CDR3 loop spans 15 amino acids. The germline V gene encodes CDR1 SNHLY and CDR2 FYNNEI. After removal of 2 bases from V and 4 bases from J, the junction contained 4 bases not matched to a gene. DNA for the CDR3: TGTGCCAGCAGTGAACGGTTAGCGGGAGGAGAGACCCAGTACTTC. Its translation is CASSERLAGGETQYF.

This clone was counted a single time. The chain links TRBV2 to TRBJ2-2, with 9 bases identical to TRBD1. The V segment lost 8 bases and the J segment 1 base; nucleotides outside the gene matches: 5. The CDR3 is made up of 15 amino acids. Germline lookup yields CDR1 SNHLY and CDR2 FYNNEI. DNA for the CDR3: TGTGCCAGCTCGGGGGGACAGGGGAACACCGGGGAGCTGTTTTTT. Translating it yields CASSGGQGNTGELFF.

This chain connects TRBV9 to TRBJ2-2, with no clear D. Germline V lookup: CDR1 SGDLS, CDR2 YYNGEE. V gave up 0 bases and J gave up 5 bases, with 14 bases separating them. The CDR3 extends over 16 amino acids. DNA of the CDR3: TGTGCCAGCAGCGTAGAATTACGGTCTGTTACCGGGGAGCTGTTTTTT. This encodes CASSVELRSVTGELFF.

The chain couples TRBV19 to TRBJ2-3; D might be TRBD2 (6 bases). Germline CDR1 LNHDA, CDR2 SQIVND (reference sequence). V was shortened by 7 bases and J by 0 bases, with 14 bases between the two germline ends. This CDR3 region has 15 residues. The CDR3 spells CASISSDSSTDTQYF. As DNA, the CDR3 is TGTGCCAGTATCTCTAGCGATTCTAGCACAGATACGCAGTATTTT.

This clone turned up a few times. V gene TRBV27 combines with J gene TRBJ2-1; D may be TRBD2 (5 bases). CDR3 size: 16 residues. V gave up 3 bases and J gave up 7 bases, with 19 bases separating them. Germline values: CDR1 MNHEY, CDR2 SMNVEV (reference sequence). The CDR3 sequence: CASSLFGVGLTNEQFF. In nucleotides, the CDR3 is TGTGCCAGCAGTTTGTTCGGGGTTGGCTTAACGAATGAGCAGTTCTTC.

There are many counts of this clone. The rearrangement joins TRBV5-1 to TRBJ2-5; perhaps TRBD1 as D (5 bases). Germline V gene lookup returns CDR1 SGHRS and CDR2 YFSETQ. Trimming took off 0 bases at V and 0 bases at J, with 9 bases between the two ends. This CDR3 is 15 amino acids long. Here the CDR3 DNA reads TGCGCCAGCAGCTTGGAGGACAAGTACCAAGAGACCCAGTACTTC. Protein product: CASSLEDKYQETQYF.

V usage is TRBV18 and J usage is TRBJ2-2; D is perhaps TRBD1 (5 bases). Trimming shortened V by 5 bases and J by 4 bases, and 14 bases separated the two germline ends. The CDR3 loop spans 15 amino acids. The germline V gene has CDR1 KGHSH and CDR2 LQKENI. For the CDR3, the DNA is TGTGCCAGCTCAGGGGCGGCCTCGAGCACCGGGGAGCTGTTTTTT. Amino acids: CASSGAASSTGELFF.

The chain links TRBV28 to TRBJ2-1, with TRBD2 identical over 7 bases. This CDR3 has 15 residues. The J segment lost 3 bases and the V segment lost 7 bases, leaving 9 bases of the junction unmatched. Germline lookup yields CDR1 MDHEN and CDR2 SYDVKM. The CDR3, as DNA: TGTGCCAGCACTCCGGCGGGAGTCATCTACAATGAGCAGTTCTTC. Amino acids: CASTPAGVIYNEQFF.

V gene TRBV20-1 combines with J gene TRBJ1-2; perhaps TRBD1 as D (6 bases). Germline assignment: CDR1 DFQATT and CDR2 SNEGSKA (reference sequence). The CDR3 spans 14 residues. Trimming stripped 3 bases from V and 4 bases from J, with 15 bases between. This chain's CDR3 is CSASGGQSFYGYTF. The CDR3 DNA follows: TGCAGTGCTAGTGGCGGACAGAGCTTCTATGGCTACACCTTC.

V gene TRBV7-9 combines with J gene TRBJ2-3; 7 bases line up with TRBD1. Germline trimming cut 6 bases from V and 8 bases from J; bases unmatched to any gene: 11. Germline-derived CDR1 and CDR2 are SEHNR and FQNEAQ (reference sequence). The CDR3 contains 14 residues. CDR3 amino acids: CASRAGQVEFTQYF. CDR3 DNA sequence: TGTGCCAGCAGGGCCGGACAGGTCGAATTTACGCAGTATTTT. The full variable domain, rest sourced from reference TRBV7-9 and TRBJ2-3, is DTGVSQNPRHKITKRGQNVTFRCDPISEHNRLYWYRQTLGQGPEFLTYFQNEAQLEKSRLLSDRFSAERPKGSFSTLEIQRTEQGDSAMYLCASRAGQVEFTQYFGPGTRLTVL.

The V call is TRBV19, the J call TRBJ1-5; weak D call: TRBD1 (5 bases). Germline loops: CDR1 LNHDA, CDR2 SQIVND (reference sequence). Trimming took 0 bases from V and 7 from J, leaving 25 bases between them. CDR3 length: 19 amino acids. The CDR3 reads CASSIEPFRTPGIRQPQHF. CDR3 nucleotides: TGTGCCAGTAGTATAGAGCCTTTTCGGACGCCAGGGATTAGGCAGCCCCAGCATTTT.

The table lists this clone with a count of one. The V call is TRBV5-1, the J call TRBJ1-1, with a tentative D call TRBD1 (6 bases). Germline loops: CDR1 SGHRS, CDR2 YFSETQ. The ends were cut back, 0 bases at V and 1 base at J, with 10 bases in the middle. CDR3 size: 15 residues. This CDR3 is CASSLGAGANTEAFF. CDR3 nucleotides: TGCGCCAGCAGCTTGGGCGCAGGGGCGAACACTGAAGCTTTCTTT.

The V gene is TRBV3-1 (or the pseudogene TRBV3-2), the J gene TRBJ2-1, with 14 bases fitting TRBD2. J lost 6 bases, V lost 4 bases, and 5 bases had no gene match. The CDR3 length is 16 residues. Per germline, CDR1 LGHDT and CDR2 YNNKEL (reference sequence). CDR3 bases: TGTGCCAGCAGCCGGCCGGGGACTAGCGGGAGCAATGAGCAGTTCTTC. It specifies CASSRPGTSGSNEQFF.

J is TRBJ2-1 and V is TRBV6-1; D is ambiguous. Germline CDR1 and CDR2: MNHNS and SASEGT. CDR3 size: 17 residues. V dropped 1 base and J dropped 2 bases, with 15 bases sitting between them. The CDR3 sequence is CASSEVLGVNTYNEQFF. In nucleotides, the CDR3 is TGTGCCAGCAGTGAAGTGTTGGGCGTGAATACCTACAATGAGCAGTTCTTC.

The chain links TRBV28 to TRBJ2-2; D uncertain. The CDR3 extends over 13 amino acids. Germline loops: CDR1 MDHEN, CDR2 SYDVKM. V was shortened by 8 bases and J by 6 bases, with 13 bases between the two germline ends. The CDR3 region is CASQRQLAGELFF. CDR3 DNA: TGTGCCAGCCAGAGGCAATTAGCCGGGGAGCTGTTTTTT.

The V and J genes are TRBV6-5 and TRBJ1-1; D is uncertain. The CDR3 spans 16 residues. Germline values: CDR1 MNHEY, CDR2 SVGAGI. V was pared by 4 bases and J by 2 bases, with 17 bases between. CDR3 DNA: TGTGCCAGCAGTTCCCCATCCCGGGGTGCCAACACTGAAGCTTTCTTT. Protein: CASSSPSRGANTEAFF.

V gene TRBV15 combines with J gene TRBJ2-2; D is unresolved. Deletions cut 1 base from V and 0 bases from J, with 9 bases between. CDR1 is LNHNV, CDR2 YYDKDF, per germline (reference sequence). This CDR3 region has 16 residues. In nucleotides, the CDR3 is TGTGCCACCAGCAGAGGCCCTAGGACGAACACCGGGGAGCTGTTTTTT. Encoded protein: CATSRGPRTNTGELFF.

The chain recombines TRBV2 with TRBJ2-1, with a weak D call TRBD2 (6 bases). This CDR3 has 19 amino acids. Germline V lookup: CDR1 SNHLY, CDR2 FYNNEI. V was shortened by 5 bases and J by 2 bases, with 25 bases between the two germline ends. CDR3 region: CASSSPSRGTETTYNEQFF. The DNA for the CDR3 is TGTGCCAGCAGTAGCCCCTCCCGGGGGACGGAGACAACCTACAATGAGCAGTTCTTC.

This chain joins TRBV10-1 and TRBJ2-1; D uncertain. This CDR3 contains 15 residues. V lost 3 bases to trimming and J lost 0 bases, with 9 bases between them. Germline V gene sequence: CDR1 WNHNN, CDR2 SYGVQD (reference sequence). DNA of the CDR3: TGCGCCAGCAGTGAACGACGGAGCTCCTACAATGAGCAGTTCTTC. Its translation: CASSERRSSYNEQFF.

This clone was seen only once. The rearrangement links TRBV28 to TRBJ2-1, with a tentative D call TRBD1 (5 bases). The germline V gene encodes CDR1 MDHEN and CDR2 SYDVKM. Between the trimmed V and J ends, which lost 6 bases and 5 bases, there was a span of 14 bases. CDR3 size: 14 residues. Written as DNA, the CDR3 is TGTGCCAGCAGAGCCTCAAGGGGTGACAATGAGCAGTTCTTC. Protein product: CASRASRGDNEQFF. Full variable domain (rest looked up from reference TRBV28 and TRBJ2-1): DVKVTQSSRYLVKRTGEKVFLECVQDMDHENMFWYRQDPGLGLRLIYFSYDVKMKEKGDIPEGYSVSREKKERFSLILESASTNQTSMYLCASRASRGDNEQFFGPGTRLTVL.

V usage is TRBV7-8 and J usage is TRBJ2-1, with D possibly matching TRBD2 (6 bases). The CDR3 totals 14 residues. The V end lost 0 bases, the J end lost 10 bases, and 13 bases lay between the germline ends. From germline, CDR1 is SGHVS and CDR2 FQNEAQ. The CDR3 sequence: CASSLAGREAEQFF. The DNA for the CDR3 is TGTGCCAGCAGCTTAGCGGGTAGGGAGGCCGAGCAGTTCTTC.

This clone is a singleton in its sample. This chain links TRBV5-4 with TRBJ2-3; 9 nucleotides agree with TRBD2. The CDR3 consists of 15 residues. With V trimmed by 6 bases and J by 2 bases, 7 bases remained unmatched. Per the germline V gene, CDR1 is SGHNT and CDR2 is YYREEE (reference sequence). The CDR3 DNA reads TGTGCCAGCATCCTGACTAGCGGTGACACAGATACGCAGTATTTT. This codes for CASILTSGDTDTQYF.

The chain recombines TRBV13 with TRBJ2-7; 11 bases line up with TRBD2. The CDR3 is 17 amino acids. The ends lost 2 bases at V and 5 bases at J; junction bases unmatched: 11. Germline assignment: CDR1 PRHDT and CDR2 FYEKMQ (reference sequence). DNA of the CDR3: TGTGCCAGCAGCTTACCTGTAGCGGGAGGGCTTGGAGACGAGCAGTACTTC. Protein: CASSLPVAGGLGDEQYF.

This sequence joins TRBV29-1 and TRBJ1-1, with a tentative D call TRBD1 (5 bases). Germline V gene lookup returns CDR1 SQVTM and CDR2 ANQGSEA. This CDR3 spans 13 amino acids. V was shortened by 6 bases and J by 3 bases, with 14 bases between the two germline ends. The chain's CDR3 is CSVQSSGDTEAFF. CDR3 bases: TGCAGCGTACAGTCGTCGGGGGACACTGAAGCTTTCTTT.

The genes are TRBV15 and TRBJ2-3; TRBD2 aligns across 8 bases. The CDR3 totals 15 residues. V shed 9 bases, J shed 4 bases, and the junction held 12 bases outside the gene matches. Germline V CDR1 and CDR2: LNHNV, YYDKDF (reference sequence). Here the CDR3 DNA reads TGTGCCACGGGGGATAAGCGGGAGTCGGCAGATACGCAGTATTTT. It specifies CATGDKRESADTQYF.

The rearrangement joins TRBV19 to TRBJ2-7; no clear D. Looked up from germline, CDR1 is LNHDA and CDR2 is SQIVND (reference sequence). CDR3 length equals 11 residues. The V gene lost 4 bases and the J gene lost 3 bases, with 4 bases spanning the gap. CDR3 sequence (DNA): TGTGCCAGTAGTACAATCTACGAGCAGTACTTC. This encodes CASSTIYEQYF.

This rearrangement joins TRBV29-1 to TRBJ2-1; D may be TRBD2 (5 bases). CDR1 and CDR2 (germline): SQVTM, ANQGSEA. CDR3 length: 16 residues. The V end lost 3 bases, the J end lost 5 bases, and 20 bases lay between the germline ends. CDR3 protein: CSVDPSRTYLDNEQFF. The CDR3 DNA follows: TGCAGCGTTGACCCCTCAAGGACTTATTTAGACAATGAGCAGTTCTTC.